This TCR beta chain was obtained from a study of radiotherapy plus CTLA-4 blockade in lung cancer. On the study more broadly: Objective responses emerged in about 20% of patients, and roughly 30% attained disease control. Notes on the study in general: The authors reported that early blood T cell clone dynamics, with interferon-beta, best predicted response. Some TCR clones had been derived from tumors. These clones expanded in peripheral blood after radiotherapy plus ipilimumab.

Turning to this clone: What it binds is unknown.

The V gene end was trimmed by 5 bases and the J gene end by 3 bases; junction bases not matched to a gene: 5. The germline CDR1 and CDR2 sequences are SQVTM and ANQGSEA. The CDR3 length is 14 residues. It was focal radiation plus CTLA-4 blockade with ipilimumab that patients with chemo-refractory metastatic non-small-cell lung cancer received. The data were produced by immunoSEQ multiplex PCR, yet TCRdb's version contains in-frame clones alone and is incomplete. The data hold around 80,000 clones, with roughly 74% observed a single time. The receptor was derived from a human donor with non-small cell lung cancer whose response to radiotherapy plus ipilimumab could not be evaluated. J is TRBJ1-2 and V is TRBV29-1; 11 bases fit TRBD1. Specimen: peripheral blood, collected from a patient treated with radiotherapy plus ipilimumab. The CDR3 DNA reads as TGCAGCGTTCTTCGGACAGGGGGCGACTATGGCTACACCTTC. Protein product: CSVLRTGGDYGYTF.